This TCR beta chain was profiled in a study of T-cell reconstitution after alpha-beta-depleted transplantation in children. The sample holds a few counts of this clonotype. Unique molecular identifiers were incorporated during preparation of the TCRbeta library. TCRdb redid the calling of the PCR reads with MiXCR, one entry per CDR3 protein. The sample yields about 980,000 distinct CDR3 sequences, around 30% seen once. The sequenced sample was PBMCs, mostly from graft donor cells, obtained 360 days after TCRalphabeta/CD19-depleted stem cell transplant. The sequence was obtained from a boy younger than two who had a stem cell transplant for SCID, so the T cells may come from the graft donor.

CDR3 bases: TGTGCCAGTAAGTCGGGGAATGTCTTGAACACTGAAGCTTTCTTT. Translating gives CASKSGNVLNTEAFF. This rearrangement joins TRBV19 to TRBJ1-1; D call uncertain. The germline V gene has CDR1 LNHDA and CDR2 SQIVND (reference sequence). The CDR3 length is 15 residues. V gave up 7 bases and J gave up 0 bases, with 15 bases separating them.